Included here is one T cell receptor beta chain sequence, with context. Its antigen is not identified. All TRB cDNA libraries came from 5' RACE performed with UMI labels. TCRdb re-called the 5' RACE reads and shows each CDR3 protein once, DNA omitted. Its clone listing holds 150,000 or so distinct CDR3 sequences. Each CD8+ T cell subset was sorted in triplicate, hundreds of thousands of cells each. The data originate from a study of CXCR3-negative and CXCR3-positive naive CD8 T cells. Findings and limits, study-wide: CXCR3-positive naive cells had more hydrophobic TRB CDR3s than CXCR3-negative naive cells.

This sequence originates from a human donor in good health. Some clones in this sample may be carry-over from other donors' samples. Sequenced: naive CXCR3+ CD8+ T cells from blood. Described subset: CD45RO-CCR7+CD27+CD95- naive CD8+ T cells expressing CXCR3 (TNR3+).

CDR3 region: CASSRRIGTSGTTDTQYF. The rearrangement joins TRBV7-6 to TRBJ2-3; as DNA is missing, the TRBD2 call by TCRdb cannot be tested. Germline CDR1 SGHVS, CDR2 FNYEAQ. There are 18 residues in the CDR3.